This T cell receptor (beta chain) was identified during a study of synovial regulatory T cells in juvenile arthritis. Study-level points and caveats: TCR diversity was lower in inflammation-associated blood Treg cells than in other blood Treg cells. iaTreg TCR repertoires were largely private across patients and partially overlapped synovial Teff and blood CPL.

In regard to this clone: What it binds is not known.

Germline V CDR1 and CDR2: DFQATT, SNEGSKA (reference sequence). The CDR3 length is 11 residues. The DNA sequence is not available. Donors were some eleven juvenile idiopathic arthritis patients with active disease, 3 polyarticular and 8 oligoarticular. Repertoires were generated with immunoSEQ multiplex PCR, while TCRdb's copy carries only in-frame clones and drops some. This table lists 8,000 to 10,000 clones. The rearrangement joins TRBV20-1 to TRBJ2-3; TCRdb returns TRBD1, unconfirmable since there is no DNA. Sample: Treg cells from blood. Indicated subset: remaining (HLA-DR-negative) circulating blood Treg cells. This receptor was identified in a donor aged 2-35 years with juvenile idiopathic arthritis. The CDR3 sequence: CSARHTDTQYF.